This T cell receptor (beta chain) was obtained from a study of control samples from healthy donors and cancer patients. J gave up 7 bases and V 3 bases, and 3 bases lay outside the gene matches. The CDR3 length is 13 residues. This table comes from immunoSEQ multiplex PCR, and its TCRdb copy is limited to in-frame clones, with some not included. The profile shows approximately 83,000 clones, approximately 95% of them singletons. The sample was blood. V and J are TRBV12-3 or TRBV12-4 and TRBJ2-1; 7 bases are shared with TRBD1. This receptor was obtained from a woman aged 25 to 45 in good health. CDR3 in DNA: TGTGCCAGCAGTTTGGTACAGGGGAATGAGCAGTTCTTC. Translating gives CASSLVQGNEQFF.